The T cell receptor (beta chain) described here comes from a study of T cell responses to AZD1222 COVID-19 vaccine. V lost 9 bases to trimming and J lost 1 base; unmatched junction nucleotides: 12. There are 16 residues in the CDR3. Per germline, CDR1 SGHRS and CDR2 YFSETQ. Using immunoSEQ multiplex PCR, the repertoire was profiled, and TCRdb retains in-frame clones only, with some absent. Of some 95,000 clones listed, 88% are singletons. This specimen was peripheral blood, taken 28 days after the second AZD1222 dose. The TCR comes from an adult who received the AZD1222 COVID-19 vaccine. This chain joins TRBV5-1 and TRBJ2-5; 10 nucleotides line up with TRBD1. The CDR3 coding sequence is TGCGCCACCTCGACAGGGGGCGCCGGAATCCAAGAGACCCAGTACTTC. Amino acids: CATSTGGAGIQETQYF. Full variable domain (missing parts from reference TRBV5-1 and TRBJ2-5): KAGVTQTPRYLIKTRGQQVTLSCSPISGHRSVSWYQQTPGQGLQFLFEYFSETQRNKGNFPGRFSGRQFSNSRSEMNVSTLELGDSALYLCATSTGGAGIQETQYFGPGTRLLVL.